The 6 T cell receptor beta chains presented below share a single source sample, sequenced in a study of blood T cell repertoires in COVID-19. The table came from immunoSEQ multiplex PCR; TCRdb's copy has only in-frame clones and leaves some out. The data show around 480,000 clones, 87% seen once. Sample: PBMCs or T cells enriched from blood (not recorded which). These receptors all stem from a woman in her late teens or twenties who had recovered from COVID-19.

This sequence joins TRBV2 and TRBJ1-1; D may be TRBD1 (5 bases). V was pared by 7 bases and J by 7 bases, with 16 bases between. The germline gives CDR1 SNHLY, CDR2 FYNNEI. The CDR3 totals 13 residues. CDR3 sequence: CASKVENDSEAFF. CDR3 coding DNA: TGTGCCAGCAAGGTGGAAAACGACAGTGAAGCTTTCTTT.

This rearrangement joins TRBV18 to TRBJ1-2; D is undetermined. Per the germline V gene, CDR1 is KGHSH and CDR2 is LQKENI. The CDR3 has 13 residues. Trimming took off 3 bases at V and 6 bases at J, with 11 bases between the two ends. CDR3 sequence (DNA): TGTGCCAGCTCACCTGGAGGTCAGGATGGCTACACCTTC. Encoded protein: CASSPGGQDGYTF.

The J gene is TRBJ2-1, the V gene TRBV2, with D tentatively TRBD1 (5 bases). Germline CDR1 reads SNHLY; CDR2 reads FYNNEI. The CDR3 contains 14 residues. Trimming left V 5 bases short and J 3 bases short, with 11 bases between. The CDR3 region is CASSPQGNYNEQFF. CDR3 in DNA: TGTGCCAGCAGTCCGCAGGGAAACTACAATGAGCAGTTCTTC. Together with reference TRBV2 and TRBJ2-1, the CDR3 gives the full variable domain: EPEVTQTPSHQVTQMGQEVILRCVPISNHLYFYWYRQILGQKVEFLVSFYNNEISEKSEIFDDQFSVERPDGSNFTLKIRSTKLEDSAMYFCASSPQGNYNEQFFGPGTRLTVL.

Points on this clone: An end of the junction does not agree with germline; a read error may underlie this. V is TRBV6-1 and J is TRBJ1-2; 7 positions match TRBD1. CDR1 MNHNS and CDR2 SASEGT come from the germline V gene. This CDR3 region has 13 residues. The CDR3 region has the DNA TGTGCCAGCCGTGACAGGGTCAACTATGGCTACACCTTC. Amino acid sequence: CASRDRVNYGYTF.

This sequence joins TRBV2 and TRBJ2-3; 7 bases line up with TRBD2. This CDR3 has 14 residues. CDR1 SNHLY and CDR2 FYNNEI come from the germline V gene. V lost 4 bases, J lost 5 bases, and 6 bases stayed unmatched. The CDR3 loop is CASSVGGFGDTQYF. The CDR3 region has the DNA TGTGCCAGCAGTGTCGGGGGGTTCGGAGATACGCAGTATTTT.

The chain uses TRBV25-1 and TRBJ2-7; a weak D match, TRBD2 (7 bases). This CDR3 has 14 residues. The germline V gene has CDR1 MGHDK and CDR2 SYGVNS. The V gene lost 0 bases and the J gene lost 5 bases, with 11 bases spanning the gap. This CDR3 is CASSEYGGADEQYF. As DNA, the CDR3 is TGTGCCAGCAGTGAATATGGGGGGGCTGACGAGCAGTACTTC.